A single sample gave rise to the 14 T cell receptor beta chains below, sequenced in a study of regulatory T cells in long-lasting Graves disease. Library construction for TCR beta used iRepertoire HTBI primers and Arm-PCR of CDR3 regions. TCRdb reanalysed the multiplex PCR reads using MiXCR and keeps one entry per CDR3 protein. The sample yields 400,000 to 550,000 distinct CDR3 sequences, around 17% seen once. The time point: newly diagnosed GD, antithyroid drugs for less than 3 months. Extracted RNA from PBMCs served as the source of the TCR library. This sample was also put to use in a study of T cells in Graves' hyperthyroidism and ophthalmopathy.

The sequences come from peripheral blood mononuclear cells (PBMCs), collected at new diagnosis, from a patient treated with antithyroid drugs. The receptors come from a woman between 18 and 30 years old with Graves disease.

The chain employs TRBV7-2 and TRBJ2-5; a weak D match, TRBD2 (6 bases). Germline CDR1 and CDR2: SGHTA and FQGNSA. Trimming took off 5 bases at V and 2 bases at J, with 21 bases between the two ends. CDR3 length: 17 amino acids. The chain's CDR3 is CASSQGSAGRAQETQYF. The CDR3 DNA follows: TGTGCCAGCAGCCAGGGCTCCGCGGGGCGTGCGCAAGAGACCCAGTACTTC.

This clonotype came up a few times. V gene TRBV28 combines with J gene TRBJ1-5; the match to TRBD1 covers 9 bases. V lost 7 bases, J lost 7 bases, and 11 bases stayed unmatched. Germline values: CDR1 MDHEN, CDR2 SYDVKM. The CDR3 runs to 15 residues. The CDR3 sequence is CASNLQGAGGQPQHF. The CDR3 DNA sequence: TGTGCCAGCAACCTACAGGGGGCCGGCGGACAGCCCCAGCATTTT.

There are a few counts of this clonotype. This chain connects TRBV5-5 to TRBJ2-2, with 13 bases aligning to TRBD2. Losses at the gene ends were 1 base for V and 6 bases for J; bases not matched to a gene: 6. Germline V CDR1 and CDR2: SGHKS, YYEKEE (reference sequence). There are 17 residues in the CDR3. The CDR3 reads CASSLRLAGGKAGELFF. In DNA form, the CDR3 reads TGTGCCAGCAGCTTGCGACTAGCGGGAGGAAAGGCCGGGGAGCTGTTTTTT.

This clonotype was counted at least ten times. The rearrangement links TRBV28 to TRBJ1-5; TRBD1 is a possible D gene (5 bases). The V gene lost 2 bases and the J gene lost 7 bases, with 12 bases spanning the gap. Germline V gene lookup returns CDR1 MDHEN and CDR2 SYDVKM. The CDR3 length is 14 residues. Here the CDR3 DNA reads TGTGCCAGCAGTTTAATACAGGTACGCCAGCCCCAGCATTTT. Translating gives CASSLIQVRQPQHF.

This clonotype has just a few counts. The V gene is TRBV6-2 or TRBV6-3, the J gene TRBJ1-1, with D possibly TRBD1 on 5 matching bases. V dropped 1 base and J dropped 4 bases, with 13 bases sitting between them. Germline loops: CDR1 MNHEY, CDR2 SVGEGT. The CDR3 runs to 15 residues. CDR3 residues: CASSYWGKVGTEAFF. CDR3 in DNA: TGTGCCAGCAGTTACTGGGGGAAGGTAGGCACTGAAGCTTTCTTT.

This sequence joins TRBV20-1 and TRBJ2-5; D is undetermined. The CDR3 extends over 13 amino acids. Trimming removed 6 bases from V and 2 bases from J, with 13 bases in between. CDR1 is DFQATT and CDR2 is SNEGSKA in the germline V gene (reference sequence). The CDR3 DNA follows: TGCAGTGCACTTCGAAAAGGACAAGAGACCCAGTACTTC. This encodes CSALRKGQETQYF.

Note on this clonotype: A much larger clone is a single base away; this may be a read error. DNA for the CDR3: TGTGCCATCAGGGACAACCAGAACACTGGAGCTTTCTTT. This sequence encodes CAIRDNQNTGAFF. V usage is TRBV10-3 and J usage is TRBJ1-1; D is perhaps TRBD1 (5 bases). The length of the CDR3 is 13 residues. Germline CDR1 and CDR2: ENHRY and SYGVKD.

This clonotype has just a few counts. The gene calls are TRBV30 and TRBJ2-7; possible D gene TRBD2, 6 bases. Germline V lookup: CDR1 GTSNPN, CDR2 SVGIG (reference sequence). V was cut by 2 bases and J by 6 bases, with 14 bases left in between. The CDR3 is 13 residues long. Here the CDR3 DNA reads TGTGCCTGGAGTCCCGGGACTCCGGGCGAGCAGTACTTC. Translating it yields CAWSPGTPGEQYF.

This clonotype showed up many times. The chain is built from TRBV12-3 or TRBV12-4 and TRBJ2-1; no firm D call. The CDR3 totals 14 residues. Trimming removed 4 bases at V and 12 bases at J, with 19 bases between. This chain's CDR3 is CASSSPARLPRQFF. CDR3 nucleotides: TGTGCCAGCAGTTCGCCCGCTCGACTCCCCAGGCAGTTCTTC.

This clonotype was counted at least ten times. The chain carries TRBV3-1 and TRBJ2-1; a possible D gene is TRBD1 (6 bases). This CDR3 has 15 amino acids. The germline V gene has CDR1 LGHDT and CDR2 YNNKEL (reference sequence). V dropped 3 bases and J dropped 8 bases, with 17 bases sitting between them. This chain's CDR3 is CASSQRQVLGDEQFF. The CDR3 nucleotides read TGTGCCAGCAGCCAGAGACAGGTTCTGGGAGATGAGCAGTTCTTC.

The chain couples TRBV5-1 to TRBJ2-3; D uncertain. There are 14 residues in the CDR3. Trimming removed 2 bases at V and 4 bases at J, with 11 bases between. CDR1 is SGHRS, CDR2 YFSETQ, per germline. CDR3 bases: TGCGCCAGCAGCTTTTTGTCTGGGGCAGATACGCAGTATTTT. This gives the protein CASSFLSGADTQYF.

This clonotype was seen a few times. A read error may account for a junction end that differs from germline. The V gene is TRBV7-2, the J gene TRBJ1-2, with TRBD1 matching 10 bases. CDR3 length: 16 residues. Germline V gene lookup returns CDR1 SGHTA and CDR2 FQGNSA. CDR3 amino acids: CASSLEVQTGGYSYTF. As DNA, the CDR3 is TGTGCCAGCAGCTTAGAAGTCCAGACAGGGGGCTATAGCTACACCTTC.

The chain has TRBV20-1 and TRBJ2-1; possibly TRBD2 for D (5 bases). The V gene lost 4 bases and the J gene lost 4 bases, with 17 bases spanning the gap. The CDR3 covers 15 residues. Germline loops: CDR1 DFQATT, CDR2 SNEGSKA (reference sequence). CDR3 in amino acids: CSAILLETTYNEQFF. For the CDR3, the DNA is TGCAGTGCTATCTTACTAGAGACTACATACAATGAGCAGTTCTTC.

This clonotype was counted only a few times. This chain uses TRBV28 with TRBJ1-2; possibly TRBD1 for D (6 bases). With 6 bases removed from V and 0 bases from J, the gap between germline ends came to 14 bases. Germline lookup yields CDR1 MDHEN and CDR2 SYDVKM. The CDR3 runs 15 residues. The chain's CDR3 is CASRQGVSANYGYTF. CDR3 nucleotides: TGTGCCAGCAGACAGGGTGTGAGTGCTAACTATGGCTACACCTTC.